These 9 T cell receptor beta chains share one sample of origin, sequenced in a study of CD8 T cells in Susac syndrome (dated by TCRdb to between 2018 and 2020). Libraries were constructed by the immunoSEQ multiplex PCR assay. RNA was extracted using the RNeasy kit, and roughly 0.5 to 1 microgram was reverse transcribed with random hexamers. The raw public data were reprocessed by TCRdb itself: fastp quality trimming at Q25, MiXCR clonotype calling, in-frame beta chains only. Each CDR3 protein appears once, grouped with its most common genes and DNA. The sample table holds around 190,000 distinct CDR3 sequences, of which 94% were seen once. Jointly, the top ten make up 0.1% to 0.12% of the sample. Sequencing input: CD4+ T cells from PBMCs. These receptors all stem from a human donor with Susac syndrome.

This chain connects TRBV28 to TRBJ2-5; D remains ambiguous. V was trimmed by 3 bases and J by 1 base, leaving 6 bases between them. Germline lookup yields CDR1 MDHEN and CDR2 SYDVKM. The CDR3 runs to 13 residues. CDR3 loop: CASSLDVQETQYF. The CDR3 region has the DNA TGTGCCAGCAGTTTGGACGTCCAAGAGACCCAGTACTTC.

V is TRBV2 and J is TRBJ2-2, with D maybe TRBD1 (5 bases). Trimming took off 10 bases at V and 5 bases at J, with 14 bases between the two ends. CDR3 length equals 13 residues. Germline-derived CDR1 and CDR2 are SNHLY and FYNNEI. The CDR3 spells CAISAQGTGELFF. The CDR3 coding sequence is TGTGCCATTTCAGCCCAGGGTACCGGGGAGCTGTTTTTT.

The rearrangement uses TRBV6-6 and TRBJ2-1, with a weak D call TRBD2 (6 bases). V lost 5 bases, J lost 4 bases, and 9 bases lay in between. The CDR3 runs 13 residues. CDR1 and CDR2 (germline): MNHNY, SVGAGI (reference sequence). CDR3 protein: CASSQTSYNEQFF. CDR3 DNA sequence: TGTGCCAGCAGTCAGACTAGTTACAATGAGCAGTTCTTC.

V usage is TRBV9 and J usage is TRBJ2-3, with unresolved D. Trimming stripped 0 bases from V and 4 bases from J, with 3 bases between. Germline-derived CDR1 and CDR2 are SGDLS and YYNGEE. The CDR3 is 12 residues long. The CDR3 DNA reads TGTGCCAGCAGCGTAGTGGCAGATACGCAGTATTTT. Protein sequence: CASSVVADTQYF.

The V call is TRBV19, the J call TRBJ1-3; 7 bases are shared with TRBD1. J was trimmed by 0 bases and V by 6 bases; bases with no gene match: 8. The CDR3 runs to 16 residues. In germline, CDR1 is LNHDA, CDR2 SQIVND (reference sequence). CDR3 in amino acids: CASSRPGQSSGNTIYF. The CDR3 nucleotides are TGTGCCAGTAGCCGACCGGGACAGAGCTCTGGAAACACCATATATTTT.

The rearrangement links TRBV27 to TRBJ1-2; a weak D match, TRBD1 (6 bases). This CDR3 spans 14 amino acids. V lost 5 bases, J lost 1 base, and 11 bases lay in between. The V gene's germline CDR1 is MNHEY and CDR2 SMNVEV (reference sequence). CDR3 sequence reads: CASSPRGVNYGYTF. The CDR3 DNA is TGTGCCAGCAGTCCGAGGGGGGTTAACTATGGCTACACCTTC.

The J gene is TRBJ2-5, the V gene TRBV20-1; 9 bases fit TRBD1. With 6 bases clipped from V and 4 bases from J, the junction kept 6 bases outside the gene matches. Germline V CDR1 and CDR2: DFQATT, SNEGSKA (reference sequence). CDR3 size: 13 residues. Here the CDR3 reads CSATGGRGETQYF. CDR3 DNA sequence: TGCAGTGCAACAGGGGGCCGAGGAGAGACCCAGTACTTC.

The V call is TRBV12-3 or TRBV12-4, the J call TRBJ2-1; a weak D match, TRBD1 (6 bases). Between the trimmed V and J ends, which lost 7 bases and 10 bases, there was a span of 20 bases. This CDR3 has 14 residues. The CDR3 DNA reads TGTGCCAGCACCTCCGGGACAACTCATCACGAGCAGTTCTTC. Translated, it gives CASTSGTTHHEQFF.

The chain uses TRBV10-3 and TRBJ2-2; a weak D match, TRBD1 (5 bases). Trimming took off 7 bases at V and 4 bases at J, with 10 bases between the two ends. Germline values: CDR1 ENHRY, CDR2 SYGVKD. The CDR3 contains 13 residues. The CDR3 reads CAITGFTTGELFF. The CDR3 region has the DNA TGTGCCATCACAGGGTTTACCACCGGGGAGCTGTTTTTT.